This entry lists 17 T cell receptor beta chains sequenced from one sample in a study of blood T cell repertoires in COVID-19. Method: immunoSEQ multiplex PCR; TCRdb's copy keeps in-frame clones and lacks some. The sample records around 250,000 clones, around 83% being singletons. The sample comprised peripheral blood. The receptors derive from a man between 35 and 55 years old with active or convalescent COVID-19.

The chain carries TRBV30 and TRBJ1-2; D is perhaps TRBD1 (6 bases). The CDR3 length is 13 residues. The germline V gene encodes CDR1 GTSNPN and CDR2 SVGIG (reference sequence). Trimming cost V 6 bases and J 1 base, with 12 bases left between them. The CDR3 bases are TGTGCCTGCCGGACAGCCGTTAACTATGGCTACACCTTC. It translates to CACRTAVNYGYTF.

This clone has only one observation. V and J are TRBV2 and TRBJ1-2; 8 nucleotides agree with TRBD1. The germline gives CDR1 SNHLY, CDR2 FYNNEI. CDR3 length equals 14 residues. V was pared by 3 bases and J by 4 bases, with 4 bases of the junction left unmatched. The CDR3 DNA sequence: TGTGCCAGCAGTGACGGACAGGGTACCTATGGCTACACCTTC. Residues: CASSDGQGTYGYTF.

The rearrangement uses TRBV2 and TRBJ1-2; a weak D match, TRBD1 (5 bases). The germline V gene has CDR1 SNHLY and CDR2 FYNNEI. Trimming took off 6 bases at V and 1 base at J, with 12 bases between the two ends. CDR3 length equals 14 residues. The CDR3 reads CASRVDTNNYGYTF. CDR3 coding DNA: TGTGCCAGCAGGGTGGACACCAATAACTATGGCTACACCTTC.

For the CDR3, the DNA is TGTGCCTGGAGTGTCGAAAAGGGGCAGGGGAGTACGAATGAGCAGTTCTTC. It is translated as CAWSVEKGQGSTNEQFF. The V gene is TRBV30, the J gene TRBJ2-1, with a possible D match to TRBD1 (6 bases). The CDR3 loop spans 17 amino acids. Germline V CDR1 and CDR2: GTSNPN, SVGIG (reference sequence). Trimming took off 0 bases at V and 7 bases at J, with 22 bases between the two ends. Drawing the rest from reference TRBV30 and TRBJ2-1, the complete variable domain is SQTIHQWPATLVQPVGSPLSLECTVEGTSNPNLYWYRQAAGRGLQLLFYSVGIGQISSEVPQNLSASRPQDRQFILSSKKLLLSDSGFYLCAWSVEKGQGSTNEQFFGPGTRLTVL.

This chain connects TRBV28 to TRBJ1-5, with D uncertain. The V and J ends lost 7 bases and 6 bases respectively, with 13 bases between them. The CDR3 is made up of 13 amino acids. CDR1 and CDR2 (germline): MDHEN, SYDVKM. The CDR3 coding sequence is TGTGCCAGCACCCCCCCCTCGGGTCAGCCCCAGCATTTT. Translated: CASTPPSGQPQHF.

The chain employs TRBV19 and TRBJ1-2, with TRBD1 as a possible D gene (5 bases). CDR3 length: 12 amino acids. Germline CDR1 LNHDA, CDR2 SQIVND (reference sequence). The V end was cut by 4 bases, the J end by 8 bases, with 11 bases between. CDR3 nucleotide sequence: TGTGCCAGTAGTACAGGGTTCAGCGGCTACACCTTC. This codes for CASSTGFSGYTF.

This clone has a single count. The V and J genes are TRBV27 and TRBJ1-2, with D tentatively TRBD1 (6 bases). This CDR3 has 16 residues. The germline V gene has CDR1 MNHEY and CDR2 SMNVEV (reference sequence). Between the trimmed V and J ends, which lost 5 bases and 1 base, there was a span of 17 bases. Here the CDR3 DNA reads TGTGCCAGCAGTATACAGAGGGGGAACATTAACTATGGCTACACCTTC. The encoded protein is CASSIQRGNINYGYTF.

V and J are TRBV5-1 and TRBJ1-2; D is unresolved. There are 12 residues in the CDR3. Germline V gives CDR1 SGHRS, CDR2 YFSETQ. V was trimmed by 5 bases and J by 1 base, leaving 6 bases between them. The CDR3 protein is CASSRDNYGYTF. Here the CDR3 DNA reads TGCGCCAGCAGTCGGGATAACTATGGCTACACCTTC.

The chain has TRBV9 and TRBJ2-7; 8 bases are a match to TRBD2. From germline, CDR1 is SGDLS and CDR2 YYNGEE. The CDR3 extends over 15 amino acids. Losses at the gene ends were 1 base for V and 5 bases for J; bases not matched to a gene: 8. The CDR3, as DNA: TGTGCCAGCAGCGTAAGCGGGGGCATGTGGGACGAGCAGTACTTC. It encodes CASSVSGGMWDEQYF.

This clone showed up just a few times. The gene calls are TRBV3-1 (or the pseudogene TRBV3-2) and TRBJ1-1; D might be TRBD1 (5 bases). Deletions cut 11 bases from V and 7 bases from J, with 17 bases between. CDR3 size: 12 residues. Germline CDR1 and CDR2: LGHDT and YNNKEL (reference sequence). As DNA, the CDR3 is TGTGCCTGTTCGAAGTGGGGGGATGAAGCTTTCTTT. Translation: CACSKWGDEAFF.

This clone was seen only once. The chain links TRBV6-5 to TRBJ2-7; D remains unclear. This CDR3 has 15 amino acids. Per germline, CDR1 MNHEY and CDR2 SVGAGI. Trimming stripped 4 bases from V and 6 bases from J, with 19 bases between. The CDR3 coding sequence is TGTGCCAGCAGTTCCGCTCGGGTTAAAGGCGCCGAGCAGTACTTC. Amino acids: CASSSARVKGAEQYF.

The chain employs TRBV25-1 and TRBJ1-2; a weak D match, TRBD1 (5 bases). CDR3 length equals 14 residues. Germline CDR1 MGHDK, CDR2 SYGVNS. V was shortened by 2 bases and J by 3 bases, with 10 bases between the two germline ends. This CDR3 reads CASSERGRDYGYTF. CDR3 DNA sequence: TGTGCCAGCAGTGAACGAGGCAGGGACTATGGCTACACCTTC.

The rearrangement links TRBV27 to TRBJ2-7; 7 bases line up with TRBD2. The CDR3 loop spans 16 amino acids. Trimming removed 3 bases from V and 3 bases from J; junction bases left unmatched: 11. Per the germline V gene, CDR1 is MNHEY and CDR2 is SMNVEV (reference sequence). DNA of the CDR3: TGTGCCAGCAGTTTCACGCCGGGACTATCTAACTACGAGCAGTACTTC. Its translation: CASSFTPGLSNYEQYF.

The chain uses TRBV3-1 (or the pseudogene TRBV3-2) and TRBJ2-7, with D possibly TRBD1 on 5 matching bases. The CDR3 consists of 13 residues. The V end lost 4 bases, the J end lost 3 bases, and 10 bases lay between the germline ends. Germline CDR1 is LGHDT and CDR2 is YNNKEL (reference sequence). DNA for the CDR3: TGTGCCAGCAGCCTTTCAGGGAACTACGAGCAGTACTTC. This codes for CASSLSGNYEQYF.

The chain couples TRBV5-1 to TRBJ2-1; 8 bases fit TRBD1. Germline-derived CDR1 and CDR2 are SGHRS and YFSETQ. There are 15 residues in the CDR3. The ends lost 4 bases at V and 4 bases at J; junction bases unmatched: 7. In DNA, the CDR3 is TGCGCCAGCAGCACCGGACAGGGTGGTTACAATGAGCAGTTCTTC. Residues: CASSTGQGGYNEQFF.

The DNA of the CDR3 is TGTGCCAGCAGTTGGGGACAGGACACAGATACGCAGTATTTT. This codes for CASSWGQDTDTQYF. The chain links TRBV27 to TRBJ2-3; 8 bases map to TRBD1. V lost 4 bases to trimming and J lost 2 bases; unmatched junction nucleotides: 2. There are 14 residues in the CDR3. Germline V gives CDR1 MNHEY, CDR2 SMNVEV (reference sequence).

In its sample, this clone was seen once. V and J are TRBV10-3 and TRBJ2-2; 14 nucleotides agree with TRBD2. V shed 6 bases, J shed 2 bases, and the junction held 8 bases outside the gene matches. Germline V gene sequence: CDR1 ENHRY, CDR2 SYGVKD. The CDR3 has 18 residues. The chain's CDR3 is CAIRIGLAGGPNTGELFF. CDR3 DNA: TGTGCCATCAGGATCGGACTAGCGGGGGGCCCCAACACCGGGGAGCTGTTTTTT.